This TCR beta chain came from a study of cytomegalovirus exposure and HLA in healthy donors (dated by TCRdb to about 2017). Background for the entire study: According to an earlier analysis of a few hundred of the donors, about 190 million T cells yielded 117 million unique TCR beta sequences and approximately 300 Gb of sequence data. An early release that covered 500 to 800 HLA-typed donors contained about 300 gigabases of sequencing data and tens of millions of unique TCR sequences. The genetic ancestry cluster associated with self-reported Caucasian donors included 70% to 85% of the 398 genotyped donors. The study was designed to test whether signatures of past pathogen exposure could be identified by cataloging public T cell receptors. Using immunosequencing, the study profiled T cell repertoires from about 620 subjects and related those repertoires to cytomegalovirus serostatus. Besides the first cohort of around 700 subjects, a separate validation cohort made up of 120 different subjects was used. High-throughput TCR immunosequencing, statistical association of individual TCRs with disease status, and machine learning were combined to predict cytomegalovirus infection status. To study patterns of TCR occurrence, a later analysis re-analyzed previously published TCR beta repertoires from around 670 donors and added high-resolution HLA genotyping. Rather than using new phenotypic data, the later analysis identified candidate immune exposures from TCR beta sequences and from how often those sequences occurred across donors. An earlier analysis of 587 of the donors applied high-throughput TCR beta sequencing to assess whether each TCR beta V gene segment acted as functional or pseudogenic. Donor age, sex, ethnicity and CMV serostatus were compiled alongside the repertoire data. Genome-wide SNP genotypes for about 55% of the 666 donors were used in a later genetic analysis, which treated that subset as a discovery cohort. Every discovery cohort repertoire had been produced on one sequencing platform. Class I and class II HLA loci were covered by the typing at four-digit resolution. The number of typed donors differed by locus: about 629-630 for A, B, C, DRB1 and DQB1; 522 for DQA1; around 580 for DPA1; and roughly 490 for DPB1. Five DR-DQ haplotypes were handled as single units for association and clustering, since linkage in the cohort was strong. Across approximately 400 genotyped donors of the cohort, an average of roughly 250,000 unique TCR beta nucleotide sequences per donor were sequenced, and about a sixth of those sequences were non-productive.

This clone has just a few counts. Its antigen remains unidentified. Base qualities are not provided; no much larger clone lies one nucleotide away. The investigation overall reported the following: The classifier was reported to diagnose cytomegalovirus status with high specificity and sensitivity in both the original cohort and the validation cohort. A cluster of highly shared sequence variants was judged likely to represent a technical artifact of the sequencing pipeline. A later analysis found that TCR association rates varied across HLA loci, with DRB1 alleles showing the most associated TCRs and HLA-C alleles the fewest. Because HLA typing was missing for some donors at each locus, association tests included only the typed subset. In vitro tests confirmed that a few of the cytomegalovirus-associated TCR beta chains recognize cytomegalovirus antigens. While some public TCRs were present in many individuals, most TCR sequences turned up only very rarely across donors. In an earlier analysis of 587 of the donors, most TCR beta V segments appeared in productive rearrangements about 87% or about 30% of the time, broadly matching IMGT annotations. Compared with equally common non-associated chains, HLA-associated TCR beta chains in a later analysis were more clonally expanded and had lower generation probabilities. In a later genetic analysis, fewer N-insertions in productive TCRs were reported among donors in an Asian-associated ancestry cluster than the approximately 630-donor mean. An association between a missense DCLRE1C variant and V-gene and J-gene trimming of TCR beta chains was found in a later genetic analysis and replicated in an independent cohort. According to a later analysis, most CMV-associated TCR beta chains appeared to be HLA-restricted, and the HLA associations seemed to be driven largely by CMV exposure. Linkage disequilibrium might explain the correlated functional status among segregating V segments, but an unknown experimental factor could not be ruled out. A total of fewer than 200 TCR beta chains were listed by the study as associated with cytomegalovirus. CMV serostatus was the only immune exposure information available for the cohort. Only TCR beta chains were sequenced in this cohort, and the absence of alpha or paired-chain data limited detectable features. A later analysis reported that several top co-occurrence clusters appeared linked to parvovirus B19, influenza, CMV and Epstein-Barr virus. A further reported finding was that TCR beta sequences accurately predicted the HLA-A and HLA-B alleles for most subjects in the first cohort. Presence/absence analyses assumed roughly uniform sequencing depth across donors, an assumption that may not hold. At a false discovery rate of 0.05, a later analysis linked 15,000 to 20,000 TCR beta sequences to specific HLA alleles. Because the 87-base-pair reads could not distinguish some IMGT-functional V segments, including TRBV6-2 and TRBV6-3, those segments were excluded. Because counts were too low, seventeen rarely observed V segments, including chromosome 9 orphons, were excluded from the earlier analysis of fewer than 650 of the donors. Strong co-occurrence of HLA alleles, especially DR and DQ, made assigning TCR associations to individual alleles difficult. It was suggested by the authors that the approach could potentially be generalized to other disease states and immunological phenotypes.

The cohort was made up of approximately 700 healthy bone marrow donors. Cohort members were all nominally healthy when sampled, although unrecorded immune exposures were likely present. The donor was CMV seronegative and was included in the group of hundreds of seronegative cohort members. Each donor provided a peripheral blood sample, and peripheral blood mononuclear cells were used for TCR beta sequencing. The Qiagen DNeasy Blood Extraction Kit was used to extract genomic DNA from the blood cell samples. CDR3 length: 14 amino acids, cysteine to phenylalanine. The kept DNA is CDR3 alone, 42 bases in frame from the first base. The germline V gene provides CDR1 MNHEY and CDR2 SVGAGI. V loses 6 bases, J loses 1 base, and the germline ends lie 12 bases apart. The library came from the immunoSEQ multiplex PCR assay. The multiplex PCR relied on a mix of 60 forward primers for TCR Vbeta segments and 13 reverse primers for TCR Jbeta segments. A multiplex PCR assay on genomic DNA amplified the CDR3 region of rearranged TCR beta genes. Amplified TCR beta libraries were sequenced as 87-base-pair reads on the Illumina HiSeq System. The study's processing was this. A later analysis tallied around 87 million unique TCR beta chains across the 650 to 750 repertoires, and approximately 12 million of those chains were shared by two or more donors. To remove PCR and sequencing errors, raw reads were error-corrected and collapsed into unique sequences using a nearest-neighbor algorithm that merged closely related sequences. V, D and J gene segments were assigned by aligning CDR3 sequences to IMGT reference sequences. For a sequence to be retained, a match of at least six nucleotides was required to both a V gene segment and a J gene segment. A rearrangement counted as productive if the CDR3 had no stop codons and remained in frame with V and J, and every other rearrangement counted as non-productive. CDR3 was defined by IMGT convention, running from the second conserved V-encoded cysteine to the conserved J-encoded phenylalanine. The earlier analysis of 500 to 650 of the donors excluded any sequence lacking an unambiguous match to a single V gene segment. An earlier analysis of just under 600 of the donors called V segments functional above 56.7% productive rearrangements and segregating when the between-donor standard deviation exceeded 5%. A statistical classification framework was built to diagnose cytomegalovirus status from the catalog of TCR beta chain sequences. In a later analysis, V and J genes were assigned by comparing TCR nucleotide sequences against IMGT/GENE-DB human TR gene sequences. The TCRdist pipeline was used in a later analysis to assign CDR3 sequences and most-parsimonious VDJ recombination scenarios. In a later analysis, each TCR beta chain was defined by its CDR3 amino acid sequence together with its V-gene family, and reads without a unique V-gene family were excluded. To address suspected cross-contamination and a sequencing artifact, a later analysis removed 592 highly shared, low-generation-probability nucleotide sequences. In a later analysis, a clonal expansion index was calculated for each public chain from normalized within-repertoire ranks of inferred template counts. Generation probabilities in a later analysis came from a VDJ recombination model fitted to out-of-frame rearrangements, and those results were checked against IGoR. Hypergeometric tests were used in a later analysis to score TCR-TCR, TCR-HLA and TCR-CMV co-occurrence, with a repertoire-size bias correction applied to the TCR pairs. To estimate false discovery rates, a later analysis permuted the HLA or CMV assignments 20 times. In a later analysis, co-occurring TCRs were grouped using DBSCAN, with TCRdist sequence similarity added in when clustering inside HLA-allele-positive subsets. Repertoires with fewer than 30,000 or more than 120,000 public chains were left out of co-occurrence clustering, as were about 5 repertoires with anomalous nucleotide sharing. TCRdb mirrors the immuneACCESS table, restricted to in-frame sequences. Some clones are absent from its copies; in checked studies, under half trace to an unresolved V gene, and the reason for the others is unknown. Clone size and V and J calls were adopted from that table, with D and trimming inferred from the DNA. The table for this sample lists more than 100,000 clones; roughly 73% of them were counted only once. Together, the top ten hold around 1% of the sample.

This receptor was taken from a male donor in good health and CMV-seronegative. Material: PBMCs. The chain joins TRBV6-5 to TRBJ1-1, with the D gene uncertain. The CDR3 region reads CASRLVEGNTEAFF. Here is the DNA: TGTGCCAGCAGGCTCGTCGAGGGGAACACTGAAGCTTTCTTT.